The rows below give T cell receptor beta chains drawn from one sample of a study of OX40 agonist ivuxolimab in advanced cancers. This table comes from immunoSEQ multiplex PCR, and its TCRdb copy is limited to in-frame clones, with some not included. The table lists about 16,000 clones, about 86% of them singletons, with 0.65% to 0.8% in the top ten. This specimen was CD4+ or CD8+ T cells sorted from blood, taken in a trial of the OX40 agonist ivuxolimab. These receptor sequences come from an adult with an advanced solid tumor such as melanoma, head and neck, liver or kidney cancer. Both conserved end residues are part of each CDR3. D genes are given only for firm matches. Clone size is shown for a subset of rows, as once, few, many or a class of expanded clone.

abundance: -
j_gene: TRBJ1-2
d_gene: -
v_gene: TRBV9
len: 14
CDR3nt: TGTGCCAGCAGCGTTTCCCCCGGACAATATGGCTACACCTTC
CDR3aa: CASSVSPGQYGYTF

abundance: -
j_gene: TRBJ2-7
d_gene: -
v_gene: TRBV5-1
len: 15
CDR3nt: TGCGCCAGCAGCTCGGGGCCGGGACAAGAATACGAGCAGTACTTC
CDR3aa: CASSSGPGQEYEQYF

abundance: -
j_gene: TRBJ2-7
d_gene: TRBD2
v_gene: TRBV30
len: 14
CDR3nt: TGTGCCTGGAAGCGGGGGGCGGGGGCCTACGAGCAGTACTTC
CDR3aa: CAWKRGAGAYEQYF

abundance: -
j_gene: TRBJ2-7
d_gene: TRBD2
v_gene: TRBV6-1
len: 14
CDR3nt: TGTGCCAGCAGTAGGACTAGCGGGGACTACGAGCAGTACTTC
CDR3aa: CASSRTSGDYEQYF

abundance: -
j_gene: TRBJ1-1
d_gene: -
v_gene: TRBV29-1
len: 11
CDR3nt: TGCAGCGCCGAACGGGGGGCGGCGTCTTTCTTT
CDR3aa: CSAERGAASFF

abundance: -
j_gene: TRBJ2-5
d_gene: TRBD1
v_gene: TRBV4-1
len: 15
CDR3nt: TGCGCCAGCAGCCACGGAGACAGGGTCCAAGAGACCCAGTACTTC
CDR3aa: CASSHGDRVQETQYF

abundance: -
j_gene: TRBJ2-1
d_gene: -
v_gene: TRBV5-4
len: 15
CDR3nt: TGTGCCAGCAGCTTGTCCCTTACCCTCTACAATGAGCAGTTCTTC
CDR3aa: CASSLSLTLYNEQFF

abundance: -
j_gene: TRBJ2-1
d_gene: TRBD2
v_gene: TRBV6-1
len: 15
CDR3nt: TGTGCCAGCAGTGAAGTTAGCGGGGTCCTCAATGAGCAGTTCTTC
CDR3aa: CASSEVSGVLNEQFF

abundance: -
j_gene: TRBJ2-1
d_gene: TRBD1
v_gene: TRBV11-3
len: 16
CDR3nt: TGTGCCAGCACCCCCTTCGAGACAGGGATCTCCGATGAGCAGTTCTTC
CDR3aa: CASTPFETGISDEQFF

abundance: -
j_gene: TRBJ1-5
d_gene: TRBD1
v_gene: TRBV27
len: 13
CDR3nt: TGTGCCCCGCCACAGGGGGGGAATCAGCCCCAGCATTTT
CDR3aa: CAPPQGGNQPQHF

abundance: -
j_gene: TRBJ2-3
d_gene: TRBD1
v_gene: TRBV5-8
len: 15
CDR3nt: TGTGCCAGCAGCGAGGGACAGGGGTGGGCAGATACGCAGTATTTT
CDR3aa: CASSEGQGWADTQYF

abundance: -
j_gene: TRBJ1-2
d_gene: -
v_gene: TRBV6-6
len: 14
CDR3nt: TGTGCCAGCGGTTACACGGGGACTAACTATGGCTACACCTTC
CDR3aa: CASGYTGTNYGYTF

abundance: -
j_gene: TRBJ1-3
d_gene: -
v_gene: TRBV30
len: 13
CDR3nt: TGTGCCTGGAGTTCAGGGTTGGGAAACACCATATATTTT
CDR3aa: CAWSSGLGNTIYF

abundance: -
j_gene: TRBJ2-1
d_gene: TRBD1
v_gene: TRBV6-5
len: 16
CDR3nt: TGTGCCAGCAGTTTCGCCACGGGACAGGGATTCCATGAGCAGTTCTTC
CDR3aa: CASSFATGQGFHEQFF

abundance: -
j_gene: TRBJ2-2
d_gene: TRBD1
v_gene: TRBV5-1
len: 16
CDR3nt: TGCGCCAGCAGCTTCGGACAGGGTGGAGGCACCGGGGAGCTGTTTTTT
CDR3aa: CASSFGQGGGTGELFF

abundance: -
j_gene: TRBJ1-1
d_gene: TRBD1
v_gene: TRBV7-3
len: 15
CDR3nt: TGTGCCAGCAGCTTAGCAGGGGGTATGGGCACTGAAGCTTTCTTT
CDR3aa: CASSLAGGMGTEAFF

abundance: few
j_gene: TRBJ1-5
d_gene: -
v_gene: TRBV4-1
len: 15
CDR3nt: TGCGCCAGCAGCAACCAGGGAATTAGCAATCAGCCCCAGCATTTT
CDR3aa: CASSNQGISNQPQHF

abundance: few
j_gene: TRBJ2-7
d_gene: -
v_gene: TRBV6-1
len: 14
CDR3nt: TGTGCCAGCAGTGACCGCAGGGGCCCCTACGAGCAGTACTTC
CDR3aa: CASSDRRGPYEQYF

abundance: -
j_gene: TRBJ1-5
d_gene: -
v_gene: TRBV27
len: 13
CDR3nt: TGTGCCAGCAGTTTATCGGGGGGTCGGCCCCAGCATTTT
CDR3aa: CASSLSGGRPQHF

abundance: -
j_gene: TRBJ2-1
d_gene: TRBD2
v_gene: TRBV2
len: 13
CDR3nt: TGTGCCAGCAAACGGGAGGGTAGAGATGAGCAGTTCTTC
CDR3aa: CASKREGRDEQFF

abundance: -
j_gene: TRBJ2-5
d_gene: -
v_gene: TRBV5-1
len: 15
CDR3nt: TGCGCCAGCAGCTTGATGGTGGGGGTCCAAGAGACCCAGTACTTC
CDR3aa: CASSLMVGVQETQYF

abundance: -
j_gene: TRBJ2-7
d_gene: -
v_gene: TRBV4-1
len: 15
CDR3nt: TGCGCCAGCAGCCGCGTTGACATTGGTCCCTACGAGCAGTACTTC
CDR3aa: CASSRVDIGPYEQYF

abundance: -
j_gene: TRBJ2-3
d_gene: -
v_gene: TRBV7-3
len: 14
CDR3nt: TGTGCCAGCAGCTTACGGGGGCCCACAGATACGCAGTATTTT
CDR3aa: CASSLRGPTDTQYF

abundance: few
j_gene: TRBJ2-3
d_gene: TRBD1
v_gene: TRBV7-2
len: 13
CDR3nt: TGTGCCAGCAGCTTACCAGGGGGAAATACGCAGTATTTT
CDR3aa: CASSLPGGNTQYF

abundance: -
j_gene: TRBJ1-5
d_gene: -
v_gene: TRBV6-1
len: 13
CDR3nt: TGTGCCAGCAGTAAAAGACCCAATCAGCCCCAGCATTTT
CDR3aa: CASSKRPNQPQHF

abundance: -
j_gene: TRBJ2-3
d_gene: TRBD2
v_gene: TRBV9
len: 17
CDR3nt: TGTGCCAGCAGCGGAGAGACTAGCACTACCCACGGGGATACGCAGTATTTT
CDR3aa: CASSGETSTTHGDTQYF